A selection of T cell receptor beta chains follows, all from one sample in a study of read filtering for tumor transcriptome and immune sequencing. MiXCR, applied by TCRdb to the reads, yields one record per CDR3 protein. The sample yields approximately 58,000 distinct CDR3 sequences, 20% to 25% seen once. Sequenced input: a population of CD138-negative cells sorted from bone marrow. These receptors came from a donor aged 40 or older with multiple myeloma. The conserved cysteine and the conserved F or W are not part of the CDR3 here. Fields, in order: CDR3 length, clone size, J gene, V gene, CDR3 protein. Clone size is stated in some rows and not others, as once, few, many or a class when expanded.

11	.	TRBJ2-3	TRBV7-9	ASSLTGEDTQY
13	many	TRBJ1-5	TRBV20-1	SAATTAYSNQPQH
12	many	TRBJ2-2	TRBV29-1	SVEGPAEVGELF
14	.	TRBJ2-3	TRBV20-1	SASGVAGSSADTQY
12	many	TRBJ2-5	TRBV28	ASSGGTAGETQY
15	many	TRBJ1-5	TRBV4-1	ASSQTPKWSSNQPQH
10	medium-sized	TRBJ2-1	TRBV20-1	SARDEAAEQF
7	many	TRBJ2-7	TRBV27	ASSYEQY
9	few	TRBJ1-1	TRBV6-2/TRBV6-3	ASSYYTEAF
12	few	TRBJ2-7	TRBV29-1	SVDKDGSSYEQY
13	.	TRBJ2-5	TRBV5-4	ASSLEGTYQETQY
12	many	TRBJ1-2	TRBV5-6	ASSLGPGTYGYT
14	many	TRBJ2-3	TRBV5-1	ASSLEVSGGANTQY
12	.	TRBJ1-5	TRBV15	ATSREYRAQPQH
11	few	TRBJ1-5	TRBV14	ASRPTSKSPQH
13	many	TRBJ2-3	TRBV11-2	ATDAGLSGRYTQY
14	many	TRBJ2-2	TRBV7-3	ASSLTPRPNTGELF
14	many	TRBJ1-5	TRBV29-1	SASTGGAGSNQPQH
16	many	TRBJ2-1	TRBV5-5	ASSLRGTSGGRYNEQF
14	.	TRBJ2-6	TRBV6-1	ASSYLESSGANVLT
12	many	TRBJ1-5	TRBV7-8	ASTRGRDNQPQH
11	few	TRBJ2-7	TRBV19	ASSETDPYEQY
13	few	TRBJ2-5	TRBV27	ASRKLQGAGETQY
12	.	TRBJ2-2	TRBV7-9	ASSPGTNTGELS